This record looks at one TCR beta chain sequence and its context. Its antigen is not identified. A universal primer site came from template switching; cDNA carried unique molecular identifiers. TCRdb re-called the 5' RACE reads through MiXCR, storing one row per CDR3 protein. The data hold roughly 540,000 distinct CDR3 sequences, with about 20% observed a single time. These data originate in a study of identical twins. Study conclusions and caveats: Where beta out-of-frame sequences were concerned, excess twin sharing was weaker.

V shed 7 bases and J shed 0 bases, with 9 bases lying between them. The CDR3 totals 13 residues. The germline gives CDR1 LNHDA, CDR2 SQIVND (reference sequence). A further study also used this sample, focusing on T cells expressing NK-cell markers. That work states: The study found these clonotypes also leading the CD3+CD56-NKG2C+ fraction in several donors.

The origin of this receptor is a woman under 30 in good health. The sample was CD4+ T cells sorted from blood. The rearrangement links TRBV19 to TRBJ1-1; D is ambiguous. In DNA form, the CDR3 reads TGTGCCAGTACCACGGATATGAACACTGAAGCTTTCTTT. As protein: CASTTDMNTEAFF.